The rows below give T cell receptor beta chains drawn from one sample of a study of Graves' ophthalmopathy and Graves' hyperthyroidism. Each CDR3 protein is one row after TCRdb ran MiXCR on the multiplex PCR reads. The top ten hold approximately 27% of the sample, which has 35,000 to 50,000 distinct CDR3 sequences, approximately 46% seen once. Specimen: peripheral blood. The source of these receptors is an adult woman with stable Graves' hyperthyroidism. CDR3s include the opening cysteine and the closing phenylalanine or tryptophan. D genes are given only for firm matches. The size field is filled for only some rows; it gives once, few, many or a size class.

J gene | V gene | clone size | D gene | CDR3 DNA | CDR3 protein
TRBJ2-3 | TRBV4-1 | many | . | TGCGCCAGCAGCCAAGGTCGAGATACGCAGTATTTT | CASSQGRDTQYF
TRBJ2-5 | TRBV5-6 | many | . | TGTGCCAGCAGCTTGCGAGGGGGGGGATGGACCCAGTACTTC | CASSLRGGGWTQYF
TRBJ1-4 | TRBV6-6 | many | . | TGTGCCAGCAGTGCCCCGAGGGGGGTGAATGAAAAACTGTTTTTT | CASSAPRGVNEKLFF
TRBJ2-7 | TRBV29-1 | . | TRBD2 | TGCAGCGTCTTAGCGGGAGATTACGAGCAGTACTTC | CSVLAGDYEQYF
TRBJ2-7 | TRBV20-1 | many | TRBD2 | TGCAGTGCTACCGGGACTAGGGCCTACGAGCAGTACTTC | CSATGTRAYEQYF
TRBJ1-2 | TRBV28 | many | . | TGTGCCAGCAGCCCTGGGACATATGGCTACACCTTC | CASSPGTYGYTF
TRBJ2-7 | TRBV20-1 | many | . | TGCAGTGCCGCCAGGGACTTCGGGGAGCAGTACTTC | CSAARDFGEQYF
TRBJ2-5 | TRBV11-2 | many | . | TGTGCCAGCAGCTCGGACTTCGGCCAGGAGACCCAGTACTTC | CASSSDFGQETQYF
TRBJ1-5 | TRBV7-2 | many | . | TGTGCCAGCAGCTTAGTGCCAGGGGAAGCTCAGCCCCAGCATTTT | CASSLVPGEAQPQHF
TRBJ1-3 | TRBV3-1 | many | . | TGTGCCAGCAGCAATCCGCTAGGGAACTCTGGAAACACCATATATTTT | CASSNPLGNSGNTIYF
TRBJ1-2 | TRBV11-2 | many | . | TGTGCCAGCAGCTTAGATCGGGGCAGCCGTAACTATGGCTACACCTTC | CASSLDRGSRNYGYTF
TRBJ2-5 | TRBV7-2 | few | TRBD2 | TGTGCCAGCAGCCAGGGACTAGCGGGAGGGGAGACCCAGTACTTC | CASSQGLAGGETQYF
TRBJ1-1 | TRBV6-1 | . | . | TGTGCCAGCAGCTGGGACGGTACTGAAGCTTTCTTT | CASSWDGTEAFF
TRBJ1-1 | TRBV7-9 | many | . | TGTGCCAGCACCCCGACAGGCTGCATGAACACTGAAGCTTTCTTT | CASTPTGCMNTEAFF
TRBJ2-7 | TRBV20-1 | . | TRBD2 | TGCAGTGCTAGTATGGGACTAGCGGGAGCGAGGGAGTACTTC | CSASMGLAGAREYF
TRBJ2-5 | TRBV7-9 | . | . | TGTGTCAGCAGCTCGCTTGCGCCGCAGGTCTACCAAGAGACCCAGTACTTC | CVSSSLAPQVYQETQYF
TRBJ2-5 | TRBV15 | . | TRBD2 | TGTGCCACCAGCAGGGCCCTGGGGAGGGGAGAGACCCAGTACTTC | CATSRALGRGETQYF
TRBJ2-3 | TRBV20-1 | . | . | TGCAGTGCGAAACTAACGCCCGGCACAGATACGCAGTATTTT | CSAKLTPGTDTQYF
TRBJ1-2 | TRBV7-9 | . | TRBD1 | TGTGCCAGCAGCCCAACCGGGACAGGGGCTAACTATGGCTACACCTTC | CASSPTGTGANYGYTF
TRBJ2-7 | TRBV7-8 | . | TRBD1 | TGTGCCAGCAGCTTTACCGGGACAGGGGTATCTGGGGAGCAGTACTTC | CASSFTGTGVSGEQYF
TRBJ2-7 | TRBV5-4 | . | . | TGTGCCAGCAGCTTGGTGCGGGGCGGGCGGTACTTC | CASSLVRGGRYF
TRBJ2-2 | TRBV19 | many | . | TGTGCCAGTAGTTTGGTGCCAACCAACACCGGGGAGCTGTTTTTT | CASSLVPTNTGELFF
TRBJ1-2 | TRBV19 | many | . | TGTGCCAGTAGTATCGGGGCAGGAAGTTATGGCTACACCTTC | CASSIGAGSYGYTF
TRBJ1-2 | TRBV9 | . | . | TGTGCCAGCAGCGTCCCAACCAGTGGGCTGACTGGAAACACCTTC | CASSVPTSGLTGNTF
TRBJ1-5 | TRBV7-2 | . | . | TGTGCCAGCAGCGTGGACGTCAATCAGCCCCAGCATTTT | CASSVDVNQPQHF
TRBJ2-2 | TRBV29-1 | . | . | TGCAGCGTTGTAACAGGGGAGCTGTTTTTT | CSVVTGELFF
TRBJ1-2 | TRBV27 | many | TRBD1 | TGTGCCAGCAGTTTATTGCGACAGGGGAGTAGGTATGGCTACACCTTC | CASSLLRQGSRYGYTF
TRBJ2-7 | TRBV29-1 | medium-sized | TRBD1 | TGCAGCGCTGACAGGGGCGGCGAGCAGTACTTC | CSADRGGEQYF
TRBJ1-1 | TRBV7-3 | once | TRBD1 | TGTGTCAGCAGTTCCGACAGGGGCATAGCTTTCTTT | CVSSSDRGIAFF
TRBJ1-6 | TRBV7-3 | . | TRBD1 | TGTGCCAGCAGCGACAGGGGAAATTCACCCCTCCACTTT | CASSDRGNSPLHF
TRBJ1-2 | TRBV29-1 | once | . | TGCAGCGTTGCGGGGGGCAGGACGAAGTATGGCTACACCTTC | CSVAGGRTKYGYTF
TRBJ2-2 | TRBV6-5 | many | . | TGTGCCAGCAGTTACTCCGGCGGTATCGGGGGTGGCACCGGGGAGCTGTTTTTT | CASSYSGGIGGGTGELFF
TRBJ2-5 | TRBV10-3 | . | . | TGTGCCATCAGTAACTCACGGGGAGGCCAAGAGACCCAGTACTTC | CAISNSRGGQETQYF
TRBJ1-5 | TRBV28 | many | . | TGTGCCAGCAGCCCTGGTCCCGGGGGACAGCCCCAGCATTTT | CASSPGPGGQPQHF
TRBJ2-7 | TRBV5-1 | once | TRBD1 | TGCGCCAGCAGCTTGGTGGGGGACAGGCCATACTCCTACGAGCAGTACTTC | CASSLVGDRPYSYEQYF
TRBJ1-1 | TRBV15 | . | TRBD1 | TGTGCCACCAGCAGAGTGGCCAGGGGGCGCAGAGCTTTCTTT | CATSRVARGRRAFF
TRBJ2-1 | TRBV7-3 | few | . | TGTGCCAGCAGCTTTAACCCAAATTACAATGAGCAGTTCTTC | CASSFNPNYNEQFF
TRBJ2-7 | TRBV11-1 | . | TRBD1 | TGTGCCAGCAGCTTAGACGGGACAGGGGTATACGAGCAGTACTTC | CASSLDGTGVYEQYF
TRBJ1-3 | TRBV27 | once | TRBD1 | TGTGCCAGCAGTTTAGGACAGGGGGCGTATGGAGACACCATACATTTT | CASSLGQGAYGDTIHF
TRBJ1-2 | TRBV18 | many | . | TGTGCCAGCTCATCCCCCGTGAAGGGTCGTGATGGCTACACCTTC | CASSSPVKGRDGYTF
TRBJ1-3 | TRBV2 | . | . | TGTGCCAGCAGTGAAGTGGGGGCTTGGACCATATATTTT | CASSEVGAWTIYF
TRBJ1-1 | TRBV20-1 | . | TRBD1 | TGCAGTGCTACTGACAGGGTAGGGTCCACTGAAGCTTTCTTT | CSATDRVGSTEAFF
TRBJ1-2 | TRBV15 | many | . | TGTGCCACCAGCAGAGCTGGGGAAGGCTACACCTTC | CATSRAGEGYTF
TRBJ1-1 | TRBV10-1 | . | . | TGCGCCAGCAGTGCTGCGGGGAACACTGAAGCTTTCTTT | CASSAAGNTEAFF
TRBJ2-1 | TRBV11-3 | . | . | TGTGCCAGCGCTGGACTATTTGGATACAATGAGCAGTTCTTC | CASAGLFGYNEQFF
TRBJ2-5 | TRBV10-2 | . | TRBD2 | TGCGCCAGCAGGGGGACTAGCGGGAGTTTGGCCCAGTACTTC | CASRGTSGSLAQYF